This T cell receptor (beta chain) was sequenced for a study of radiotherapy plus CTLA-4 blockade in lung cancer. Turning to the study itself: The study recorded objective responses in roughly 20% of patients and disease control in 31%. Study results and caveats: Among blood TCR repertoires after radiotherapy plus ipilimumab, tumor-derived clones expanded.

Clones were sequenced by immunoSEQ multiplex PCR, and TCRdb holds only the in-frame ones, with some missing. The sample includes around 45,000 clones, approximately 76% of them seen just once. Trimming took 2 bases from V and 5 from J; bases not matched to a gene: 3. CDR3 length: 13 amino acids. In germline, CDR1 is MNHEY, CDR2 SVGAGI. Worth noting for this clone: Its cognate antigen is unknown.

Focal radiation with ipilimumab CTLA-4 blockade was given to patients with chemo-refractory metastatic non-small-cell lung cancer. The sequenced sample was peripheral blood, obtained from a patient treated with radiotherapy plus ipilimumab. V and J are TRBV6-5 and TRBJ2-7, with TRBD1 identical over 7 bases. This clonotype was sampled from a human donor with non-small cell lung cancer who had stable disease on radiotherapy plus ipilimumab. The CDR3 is CASSYRQGHEQYF. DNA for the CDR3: TGTGCCAGCAGTTACCGACAGGGCCACGAGCAGTACTTC.